One sample yielded the 28 T cell receptor beta chains listed below, sequenced in a study of T cells in Graves' hyperthyroidism and ophthalmopathy. Researchers took RNA transcripts and amplified the TCR beta CDR3 regions from them. The HTBI primer set served for first-round RT-PCR of the TCR CDR3. One entry per CDR3 protein, called by TCRdb with MiXCR from the multiplex PCR reads. The table includes roughly 570,000 distinct CDR3 sequences, roughly 46% detected once. Sequenced sample: peripheral blood or thyroid tissue (not recorded which). The receptors here all came from an adult woman with Graves' disease, either hyperthyroidism or ophthalmopathy (not recorded which).

There are many counts of this clonotype. The rearrangement links TRBV24-1 to TRBJ2-7; 13 nucleotides match TRBD2. The CDR3 has 14 amino acids. Trimming at V came to 7 bases and at J to 4 bases, leaving 3 bases not matched to a gene. In germline, CDR1 is KGHDR, CDR2 SFDVKD. In DNA form, the CDR3 reads TGTGCCACCAGCGGGACTAGCGGGAATTACGAGCAGTACTTC. It encodes CATSGTSGNYEQYF.

This clonotype was observed at least ten times. The chain combines TRBV10-3 with TRBJ2-7, with 7 bases that match TRBD1. The CDR3 totals 13 residues. Trimming at V came to 4 bases and at J to 6 bases, leaving 6 bases not matched to a gene. Germline CDR1 ENHRY, CDR2 SYGVKD. The CDR3 spells CAISGQGLGEQYF. The CDR3 DNA reads as TGTGCCATCAGTGGACAGGGTCTGGGCGAGCAGTACTTC.

There are a few counts of this clonotype. The chain uses TRBV10-3 and TRBJ2-2; no firm D call. Germline V gene data show CDR1 as ENHRY and CDR2 as SYGVKD. The CDR3 is 12 amino acids. Trimming removed 3 bases at V and 6 bases at J, with 5 bases between. The CDR3 DNA reads TGTGCCATCAGTGATACTGCCGGGGAGCTGTTTTTT. This gives the protein CAISDTAGELFF.

This clonotype was seen just once. This is likely a read error, given that the CDR3 carries no conserved phenylalanine or tryptophan at its end. It is unclear where the CDR3 begins or ends on the DNA, so no DNA is shown, and the CDR3 is as TCRdb lists it. The chain links TRBV7-6 to TRBJ2-6; TRBD2 is taken as the D call from the table, unchecked against the DNA. With termini counted, the CDR3 has 9 amino acids. CDR1 is SGHVS, CDR2 FNYEAQ, per germline. CDR3 amino acids: CASSYIAEP.

V usage is TRBV15 and J usage is TRBJ2-5; D gene ambiguous. This CDR3 spans 15 amino acids. Trimming stripped 2 bases from V and 5 bases from J, with 15 bases between. Germline V CDR1 and CDR2: LNHNV, YYDKDF (reference sequence). The CDR3 protein is CATSRNPQAYETQYF. For the CDR3, the DNA is TGTGCCACCAGCAGAAACCCCCAGGCTTACGAGACCCAGTACTTC.

This clonotype was seen at least ten times. The rearrangement links TRBV5-1 to TRBJ2-2, with a possible D match to TRBD2 (6 bases). The germline CDR1 and CDR2 sequences are SGHRS and YFSETQ. This CDR3 has 15 residues. Trimming cost V 2 bases and J 4 bases, with 12 bases left between them. CDR3 bases: TGCGCCAGCAGCTTTAGCGGCGCGGGCACCGGGGAGCTGTTTTTT. Protein: CASSFSGAGTGELFF. Using reference TRBV5-1 and TRBJ2-2 for the parts outside the CDR3, the full variable domain is KAGVTQTPRYLIKTRGQQVTLSCSPISGHRSVSWYQQTPGQGLQFLFEYFSETQRNKGNFPGRFSGRQFSNSRSEMNVSTLELGDSALYLCASSFSGAGTGELFFGEGSRLTVL.

This clonotype was counted at least ten times. Sequence at one end of the junction differs from germline and may be a read error. The rearrangement links TRBV5-1 to TRBJ2-5; D call uncertain. Germline CDR1 SGHRS, CDR2 YFSETQ. The CDR3 loop spans 13 amino acids. The CDR3 nucleotides read TGTGCCAGCAGTTTATCCCCCCAAGAGACCCAGTACTTC. It translates to CASSLSPQETQYF. Filled out from reference TRBV5-1 and TRBJ2-5, the complete variable domain reads KAGVTQTPRYLIKTRGQQVTLSCSPISGHRSVSWYQQTPGQGLQFLFEYFSETQRNKGNFPGRFSGRQFSNSRSEMNVSTLELGDSALYLCASSLSPQETQYFGPGTRLLVL.

This chain connects TRBV7-2 to TRBJ2-7; TRBD1 matches at 7 bases. Per the germline V gene, CDR1 is SGHTA and CDR2 is FQGNSA. CDR3 length: 15 residues. Germline trimming cut 4 bases from V and 0 bases from J; bases unmatched to any gene: 6. CDR3: CASSSRDSISYEQYF. CDR3 coding DNA: TGTGCCAGCAGCTCCCGGGACAGTATCTCCTACGAGCAGTACTTC.

Regarding this clonotype: Because it lacks the conserved phenylalanine or tryptophan at the end, this CDR3 is likely a read error. Because the CDR3's place on the DNA is in doubt, the DNA is left out and the CDR3 is given as listed by TCRdb. V usage is TRBV2 and J usage is TRBJ2-3. The CDR3 comprises 9 residues, both ends counted. The germline CDR1 and CDR2 sequences are SNHLY and FYNNEI. The CDR3 here is CASSEIKGV.

The chain employs TRBV30 and TRBJ1-4; 9 nucleotides agree with TRBD1. The CDR3 covers 16 residues. Germline V CDR1 and CDR2: GTSNPN, SVGIG (reference sequence). J gave up 6 bases and V 0 bases, and 8 bases lay outside the gene matches. As DNA, the CDR3 is TGTGCCTGGAGTGTCCCGGGACAGGGTGAAGATGAAAAACTGTTTTTT. It translates to CAWSVPGQGEDEKLFF.

This clonotype was counted at least ten times. The rearrangement links TRBV6-6 to TRBJ2-2; D remains ambiguous. V dropped 4 bases and J dropped 9 bases, with 3 bases sitting between them. The germline V gene encodes CDR1 MNHNY and CDR2 SVGAGI (reference sequence). The CDR3 is 10 residues long. CDR3 sequence reads: CASSSRELFF. The CDR3 DNA follows: TGTGCCAGCAGTTCCCGGGAGCTGTTTTTT.

The gene calls are TRBV7-2 and TRBJ2-7; the D is unclear. V shed 7 bases and J shed 4 bases, with 17 bases lying between them. The CDR3 length is 14 residues. Germline V CDR1 and CDR2: SGHTA, FQGNSA. In DNA form, the CDR3 reads TGTGCCAGCAAGCCTCAGGAACGGTATTACGAGCAGTACTTC. It translates to CASKPQERYYEQYF.

The rearrangement links TRBV7-9 to TRBJ1-2, with a possible D match to TRBD1 (6 bases). The germline V and J ends were trimmed by 5 bases and 3 bases, with 13 bases remaining between them. The germline CDR1 and CDR2 sequences are SEHNR and FQNEAQ (reference sequence). This CDR3 is 14 amino acids long. The CDR3 sequence: CASSITGRHYGYTF. The CDR3 bases are TGTGCCAGCAGCATAACAGGGAGGCACTATGGCTACACCTTC.

This sequence joins TRBV7-2 and TRBJ2-2, with 8 bases lining up with TRBD1. The junction had 6 bases not matched to a gene; V was cut back by 6 bases and J by 6 bases. CDR1 and CDR2 from the germline V gene are SGHTA and FQGNSA. The CDR3 spans 14 residues. CDR3 DNA sequence: TGTGCCAGCAGTGGACAGGGTCGTTCCGGGGAGCTGTTTTTT. Its translation is CASSGQGRSGELFF. Drawing the rest from reference TRBV7-2 and TRBJ2-2, the complete variable domain is GAGVSQSPSNKVTEKGKDVELRCDPISGHTALYWYRQSLGQGLEFLIYFQGNSAPDKSGLPSDRFSAERTGGSVSTLTIQRTQQEDSAVYLCASSGQGRSGELFFGEGSRLTVL.

This chain links TRBV5-1 with TRBJ1-1; D might be TRBD1 (5 bases). The V end was cut by 0 bases, the J end by 6 bases, with 18 bases between. Germline V lookup: CDR1 SGHRS, CDR2 YFSETQ. The CDR3 loop spans 16 amino acids. The CDR3 nucleotides are TGCGCCAGCAGCTTGGCCTATCGGGGTTCAGGGTCTGAAGCTTTCTTT. Residues: CASSLAYRGSGSEAFF.

In this sample, this clonotype turned up many times. V is TRBV20-1 and J is TRBJ2-2, with a weak D call TRBD2 (6 bases). Germline-derived CDR1 and CDR2 are DFQATT and SNEGSKA (reference sequence). CDR3 length: 16 amino acids. V was trimmed by 4 bases and J by 5 bases, leaving 20 bases between them. CDR3 protein: CSATGWASVTTGELFF. CDR3 coding DNA: TGCAGTGCTACTGGCTGGGCTAGCGTAACGACCGGGGAGCTGTTTTTT.

This chain connects TRBV10-3 to TRBJ2-5, with 7 bases lining up with TRBD1. V lost 5 bases to trimming and J lost 1 base; unmatched junction nucleotides: 4. The CDR3 runs 14 residues. Germline assignment: CDR1 ENHRY and CDR2 SYGVKD. In DNA, the CDR3 is TGTGCCATCAGTCCGGGACAGCCCCAAGAGACCCAGTACTTC. Amino acid sequence: CAISPGQPQETQYF.

V is TRBV20-1 and J is TRBJ1-2; 7 nucleotides align to TRBD1. The CDR3 covers 13 residues. The V gene's germline CDR1 is DFQATT and CDR2 SNEGSKA (reference sequence). V trimming: 5 bases; J trimming: 13 bases; junction bases outside the gene matches: 16. The CDR3 spells CSAGSSGTDGRTF. Here the CDR3 DNA reads TGCAGTGCTGGCTCCTCCGGGACAGATGGCCGCACCTTC.

This clonotype was seen at least ten times. This chain joins TRBV19 and TRBJ1-4; D uncertain. Trimming took off 5 bases at V and 0 bases at J, with 13 bases between the two ends. CDR1 and CDR2 (germline): LNHDA, SQIVND (reference sequence). The CDR3 is made up of 16 amino acids. The CDR3 region has the DNA TGTGCCAGTAGTCCGGGGAACAGTGCAACTAATGAAAAACTGTTTTTT. This encodes CASSPGNSATNEKLFF.

This clonotype came up many times. This chain links TRBV7-2 with TRBJ1-1, with a tentative D call TRBD1 (6 bases). Looked up from germline, CDR1 is SGHTA and CDR2 is FQGNSA. The CDR3 loop spans 14 amino acids. V gave up 0 bases and J gave up 6 bases, with 11 bases separating them. The CDR3 coding sequence is TGTGCCAGCAGCTTAGCGCCACAGGGTTCTGAAGCTTTCTTT. This sequence encodes CASSLAPQGSEAFF.

This clonotype was counted ten times or more. Given a much more abundant clone one base away, this may be a read error. The rearrangement links TRBV27 to TRBJ1-2; 8 bases are shared with TRBD1. In germline, CDR1 is MNHEY, CDR2 SMNVEV (reference sequence). Trimming at V came to 6 bases and at J to 4 bases, leaving 1 base not matched to a gene. This CDR3 has 12 amino acids. This CDR3 is CASRQGGYGYTF. In DNA, the CDR3 is TGTGCCAGCAGACAGGGGGGCTATGGCTACACCTTC.

This clonotype was counted at least ten times. The rearrangement joins TRBV19 to TRBJ1-1, with 7 bases fitting TRBD1. Trimming at V came to 2 bases and at J to 9 bases, leaving 3 bases not matched to a gene. Germline V gene lookup returns CDR1 LNHDA and CDR2 SQIVND (reference sequence). The CDR3 is made up of 12 amino acids. CDR3 in DNA: TGTGCCAGTAGTATAAGAAGGGGGCAAGCTTTCTTT. Amino acid sequence: CASSIRRGQAFF.

This chain links TRBV29-1 with TRBJ1-1, with TRBD1 matching 11 bases. The junction had 17 bases not matched to a gene; V was cut back by 3 bases and J by 5 bases. Germline CDR1 reads SQVTM; CDR2 reads ANQGSEA. This CDR3 contains 18 residues. CDR3 sequence reads: CSVDREGSFGTGGTEAFF. CDR3 in DNA: TGCAGCGTTGACCGGGAGGGGTCATTTGGGACAGGGGGGACTGAAGCTTTCTTT.

This chain links TRBV20-1 with TRBJ1-4; no firm D call. Germline V gene lookup returns CDR1 DFQATT and CDR2 SNEGSKA (reference sequence). V shed 3 bases and J shed 7 bases, with 12 bases lying between them. CDR3 size: 13 residues. The CDR3 loop reads CSARGFGFEKLFF. Here the CDR3 DNA reads TGCAGTGCTAGGGGCTTTGGGTTTGAAAAACTGTTTTTT.

Concerning this clonotype itself: A clone one base away is much larger, so this may be a read error. The chain employs TRBV28 and TRBJ2-3, with 9 bases that match TRBD2. Per the germline V gene, CDR1 is MDHEN and CDR2 is SYDVKM. The CDR3 loop spans 15 amino acids. The CDR3 loop is CACSSPSGNTDTQYF. In nucleotides, the CDR3 is TGTGCCTGCAGTTCCCCTAGCGGGAACACAGATACGCAGTATTTT. The variable domain in full, with the rest retrieved from reference TRBV28 and TRBJ2-3, is DVKVTQSSRYLVKRTGEKVFLECVQDMDHENMFWYRQDPGLGLRLIYFSYDVKMKEKGDIPEGYSVSREKKERFSLILESASTNQTSMYLCACSSPSGNTDTQYFGPGTRLTVL.

The V and J genes are TRBV7-9 and TRBJ2-5, with 9 nucleotides matching TRBD2. The germline gives CDR1 SEHNR, CDR2 FQNEAQ (reference sequence). J lost 5 bases, V lost 3 bases, and 7 bases had no gene match. The CDR3 totals 15 residues. In nucleotides, the CDR3 is TGTGCCAGCAGCTTGAGCCTAGCGGGAAACGAGACCCAGTACTTC. Its translation: CASSLSLAGNETQYF.

This clonotype was seen only a few times. The chain joins TRBV20-1 to TRBJ1-2, with a possible D match to TRBD1 (5 bases). This CDR3 contains 11 residues. The germline V and J ends were trimmed by 5 bases and 8 bases, with 12 bases remaining between them. Per the germline V gene, CDR1 is DFQATT and CDR2 is SNEGSKA (reference sequence). The CDR3 DNA reads as TGCAGTGCTGGGACGGGGGGAGGCTACACCTTC. Amino acids: CSAGTGGGYTF.

The chain joins TRBV10-3 to TRBJ2-7, with TRBD1 matching 7 bases. The CDR3 contains 14 residues. J lost 7 bases, V lost 5 bases, and 11 bases had no gene match. Per the germline V gene, CDR1 is ENHRY and CDR2 is SYGVKD. The CDR3 reads CAISFGQDPYEQYF. CDR3 coding DNA: TGTGCCATCAGTTTTGGACAGGACCCTTATGAGCAGTACTTC.